These 14 T cell receptor beta chains originate from one sample sequenced in a study of OX40 agonist ivuxolimab in advanced cancers. Clones were sequenced by immunoSEQ multiplex PCR, and TCRdb holds only the in-frame ones, with some missing. The table shows about 92,000 clones, with around 90% occurring only once. Specimen: CD4+ or CD8+ T cells sorted from blood, collected in a trial of the OX40 agonist ivuxolimab. The receptors were gathered from an adult with an advanced solid tumor such as melanoma, head and neck, liver or kidney cancer.

The V and J genes are TRBV5-6 and TRBJ1-2; D ambiguous. The CDR3 length is 14 residues. Germline loops: CDR1 SGHDT, CDR2 YYEEEE. V lost 1 base and J 0 bases, leaving 7 bases between the germline ends. CDR3 in amino acids: CASSLLYSNYGYTF. CDR3 bases: TGTGCCAGCAGCTTGCTCTACTCTAACTATGGCTACACCTTC.

This clone has a handful of counts. CDR3 sequence (DNA): TGTGCTAGTGGTTTACTCCCGGAGGCGTCTCTGAGTGAAAAACTGTTTTTT. This translates into CASGLLPEASLSEKLFF. V usage is TRBV12-5 and J usage is TRBJ1-4; D ambiguous. The germline gives CDR1 LGHNT, CDR2 FRNRAP. V shed 3 bases and J shed 7 bases, with 21 bases lying between them. The CDR3 consists of 17 residues.

This chain connects TRBV9 to TRBJ2-5, with D perhaps TRBD2 (6 bases). V lost 4 bases, J lost 0 bases, and 16 bases lay in between. The CDR3 length is 16 residues. CDR1 is SGDLS, CDR2 YYNGEE, per germline. The CDR3 is CASSSEGLLYQETQYF. The CDR3, as DNA: TGTGCCAGCAGCTCAGAGGGACTCCTGTACCAAGAGACCCAGTACTTC.

This sequence joins TRBV9 and TRBJ1-5, with 7 bases fitting TRBD1. Per the germline V gene, CDR1 is SGDLS and CDR2 is YYNGEE. This CDR3 comprises 20 residues. V shed 2 bases, J shed 4 bases, and the junction held 21 bases outside the gene matches. The CDR3 DNA sequence: TGTGCCAGCAGCGTCCTAGGGTCGTCCTTGACAGGGAATGAAAATCAGCCCCAGCATTTT. Amino acids: CASSVLGSSLTGNENQPQHF.

This chain links TRBV5-1 with TRBJ2-7; D gene uncertain. Deletions cut 0 bases from V and 3 bases from J, with 13 bases between. Germline V gene lookup returns CDR1 SGHRS and CDR2 YFSETQ. The CDR3 runs 15 residues. DNA of the CDR3: TGCGCCAGCAGCTTGGGCCAACCAGGCGTCTACGAGCAGTACTTC. This codes for CASSLGQPGVYEQYF.

V usage is TRBV5-6 and J usage is TRBJ2-1, with 7 bases lining up with TRBD2. This CDR3 is built from 16 residues. Germline assignment: CDR1 SGHDT and CDR2 YYEEEE. J was trimmed by 3 bases and V by 0 bases; bases with no gene match: 6. CDR3 in DNA: TGTGCCAGCAGCTTGGTCTTGGGGGAGGGCTACAATGAGCAGTTCTTC. It translates to CASSLVLGEGYNEQFF.

J is TRBJ2-3 and V is TRBV7-3; D might be TRBD1 or TRBD2, each matching 5 bases. Germline-derived CDR1 and CDR2 are SGHTA and FQGTGA. V lost 4 bases, J lost 1 base, and 15 bases lay in between. CDR3 length equals 16 residues. CDR3: CASSSRGPVGTDTQYF. The CDR3 DNA reads TGTGCCAGCAGCTCGAGGGGTCCTGTCGGCACAGATACGCAGTATTTT.

The chain couples TRBV2 to TRBJ2-1; 12 bases agree with TRBD2. Germline CDR1 reads SNHLY; CDR2 reads FYNNEI. The CDR3 length is 14 residues. J was trimmed by 5 bases and V by 5 bases; bases with no gene match: 1. DNA of the CDR3: TGTGCCAGCAGTCGGACTAGCGGGAACAATGAGCAGTTCTTC. This sequence encodes CASSRTSGNNEQFF.

Turning to this clone: Other DNA variants within this sample encode the same CDR3. The chain combines TRBV5-1 with TRBJ2-1; D gene unclear. The germline gives CDR1 SGHRS, CDR2 YFSETQ. Trimming removed 0 bases at V and 0 bases at J, with 7 bases between. There are 15 residues in the CDR3. The CDR3 DNA reads as TGCGCCAGCAGCTTGGGGGCGAGCTCCTACAATGAGCAGTTCTTC. It translates to CASSLGASSYNEQFF.

The DNA for the CDR3 is TGTGCCAGCAGTGCTGGCCCCGAGCAGTACTTC. Translation gives CASSAGPEQYF. The chain joins TRBV28 to TRBJ2-7; D uncertain. The V gene's germline CDR1 is MDHEN and CDR2 SYDVKM. The CDR3 loop spans 11 amino acids. V gave up 5 bases and J gave up 6 bases, with 8 bases separating them.

J is TRBJ1-1 and V is TRBV7-8, with D unclear. This CDR3 comprises 14 residues. Germline lookup yields CDR1 SGHVS and CDR2 FQNEAQ. The V and J ends lost 1 base and 5 bases respectively, with 11 bases between them. The CDR3 DNA reads as TGTGCCAGCAGCTTAGTCGCTCTAGGGACTGAAGCTTTCTTT. Translation gives CASSLVALGTEAFF.

The V call is TRBV7-2, the J call TRBJ1-2, with D possibly being TRBD1 (6 bases). Germline lookup yields CDR1 SGHTA and CDR2 FQGNSA. There are 16 residues in the CDR3. Trimming left V 4 bases short and J 0 bases short, with 15 bases between. Here the CDR3 DNA reads TGTGCCAGCAGCTCGAATACAGGGATAACTAACTATGGCTACACCTTC. This gives the protein CASSSNTGITNYGYTF.

The chain is built from TRBV4-2 and TRBJ1-1; D is possibly TRBD1 (6 bases). Trimming removed 0 bases at V and 11 bases at J, with 13 bases between. The CDR3 runs to 13 residues. Germline CDR1 reads LGHNA; CDR2 reads YNFKEQ. CDR3 region: CASSQETGASAFF. The CDR3, as DNA: TGTGCCAGCAGCCAAGAAACGGGGGCGTCGGCTTTCTTT.

This clone showed up just once. This chain joins TRBV6-5 and TRBJ2-7, with D possibly matching TRBD1 (6 bases). Germline assignment: CDR1 MNHEY and CDR2 SVGAGI. CDR3 size: 16 residues. Trimming cost V 3 bases and J 7 bases, with 22 bases left between them. The CDR3 loop is CASSYRSGHPSWEQYF. The CDR3 nucleotides are TGTGCCAGCAGTTATCGTTCGGGACACCCGTCTTGGGAGCAGTACTTC.